This is a list of T cell receptor beta chains from one sample in a study of early stage breast cancer tumors. Clones were sequenced by immunoSEQ multiplex PCR, and TCRdb holds only the in-frame ones, with some missing. This sample carries some 75,000 clones, 65% to 85% of them seen once, and the ten largest clones take 3.5%. The sequenced sample was blood. These receptors all come from a person between 60 and 70 years old with breast cancer. CDR3s include the opening cysteine and the closing phenylalanine or tryptophan. D genes are given only for firm matches. A clone size is listed for some rows: how often the clone was seen (once, few, many), or a class if it is expanded.

>TRBJ2-7|.|.|TRBV19
TGTGCCAGTAGTATAGGACACTACTCCTACGAGCAGTACTTC
CASSIGHYSYEQYF
>TRBJ2-1|.|.|TRBV7-8
TGTGCCAGCAGCTCTATGTCGGGCTCCTACAATGAGCAGTTCTTC
CASSSMSGSYNEQFF
>TRBJ2-5|.|.|TRBV5-1
TGCGCCAGCAGCTTGGTTGGGACACCACAAGAGACCCAGTACTTC
CASSLVGTPQETQYF
>TRBJ1-5|TRBD1|few|TRBV27
TGTGCCAGCAGTTTATCGACAGGGGAAGATCAGCCCCAGCATTTT
CASSLSTGEDQPQHF
>TRBJ2-5|.|.|TRBV29-1
TGCAGCGTTGGCCGGGATATCCAAGAGACCCAGTACTTC
CSVGRDIQETQYF
>TRBJ2-1|TRBD2|.|TRBV5-6
TGTGCCAGCAGGGGTTGGGGGACTAGCGGATACAATGAGCAGTTCTTC
CASRGWGTSGYNEQFF
>TRBJ2-7|TRBD1|once|TRBV28
TGTGCCAGCAGTTTAGACAGGGCCTCTTTAAATTTC
CASSLDRASLNF
>TRBJ2-1|TRBD2|.|TRBV7-3
TGTGCCAGCAGCCCGGGACTAGCTTGGAATGAGCAGTTCTTC
CASSPGLAWNEQFF
>TRBJ2-7|.|.|TRBV9
TGTGCCAGCAGCGTCGGGGGTCGCCATGACTACGAGCAGTACTTC
CASSVGGRHDYEQYF
>TRBJ2-1|.|.|TRBV7-3
TGTGCCAGCAGCTCGCAGGTTAGCTCCTACAATGAGCAGTTCTTC
CASSSQVSSYNEQFF
>TRBJ2-5|.|.|TRBV5-1
TGCGCCAGCAGCTTCATAGTGGGTGAGACCCAGTACTTC
CASSFIVGETQYF
>TRBJ2-7|.|.|TRBV9
TGTGCCAGCAGCGTACGCCGCGGGGGCCTCTCCTACGAGCAGTACTTC
CASSVRRGGLSYEQYF
>TRBJ2-1|.|once|TRBV9
TGTGCCAGCAGCGTAGACGGGGGCGGTGAGCAGTTCTTC
CASSVDGGGEQFF
>TRBJ1-4|.|.|TRBV2
TGTGCCAGCAAAGTTGGTAGGGGACGGGAAAAACTGTTTTTT
CASKVGRGREKLFF
>TRBJ2-2|.|few|TRBV7-2
TGTGCCAGCTCCTACGGCAGTACCACCGGGGAGCTGTTTTTT
CASSYGSTTGELFF
>TRBJ1-6|TRBD1|few|TRBV13
TGTGCCAGCAGCTCCCTCAGGACAGGGCTGAATTCACCCCTCCACTTT
CASSSLRTGLNSPLHF
>TRBJ2-2|TRBD1|few|TRBV4-3
TGCGCCAGCAGCCAAGATCTGGACAGGGTTACCGGGGAGCTGTTTTTT
CASSQDLDRVTGELFF
>TRBJ1-6|.|.|TRBV27
TGTGCCAGCAGTTCGACAGGAGGCTCCTATAATTCACCCCTCCACTTT
CASSSTGGSYNSPLHF
>TRBJ2-5|TRBD2|.|TRBV5-1
TGCGCCAGCACCCTCGGCGGGGGGGCAGAGACCCAGTACTTC
CASTLGGGAETQYF
>TRBJ1-3|.|.|TRBV19
TGTGCCAGTAGTATCCGGACCGCCTCTGGAAACACCATATATTTT
CASSIRTASGNTIYF
>TRBJ2-7|TRBD2|.|TRBV6-5
TGTGCCAGCAGCCGGACTAGCGCGAGCGAGCAGTACTTC
CASSRTSASEQYF
>TRBJ2-2|.|.|TRBV5-1
TGCGCCAGCTCGACGGGGGAACTTAACACCGGGGAGCTGTTTTTT
CASSTGELNTGELFF
>TRBJ2-1|.|.|TRBV2
TGTGCCAGCAGTGCGTTGGGCTACAATGAGCAGTTCTTC
CASSALGYNEQFF
>TRBJ2-3|TRBD2|.|TRBV11-2
TGTGCCAGCAGCGAGCAGCGGGGGGGGACAGATACGCAGTATTTT
CASSEQRGGTDTQYF
>TRBJ2-1|TRBD2|.|TRBV7-9
TGTGCCAGCAGCTTAGTGGAGCGGGGGCAAAACAATGAGCAGTTCTTC
CASSLVERGQNNEQFF
>TRBJ1-2|.|.|TRBV9
TGTGCCAGCAGCGACGGGACTCAGCCACCCTATGGCTACACCTTC
CASSDGTQPPYGYTF
>TRBJ2-3|TRBD2|once|TRBV9
TGTGCCAGCAGCGTAGAGGGTAGCGGGGAAGATACGCAGTATTTT
CASSVEGSGEDTQYF
>TRBJ1-3|.|few|TRBV6-8
TGTGCCGAGTGCGAATCTGGAAACACCATATATTTT
CAECESGNTIYF
>TRBJ2-2|.|.|TRBV11-2
TGTGCCAGCAGCCCCCAGTCCTACACCGGGGAGCTGTTTTTT
CASSPQSYTGELFF
>TRBJ2-1|TRBD2|.|TRBV4-3
TGCGCCAGCAGCCAAGGCGCTAGCGGGAGGATTGAGCAGTTCTTC
CASSQGASGRIEQFF
>TRBJ2-7|TRBD1|.|TRBV7-9
TGTGCCAGCAGCTACGGGACAGGGACCTACGAGCAGTACTTC
CASSYGTGTYEQYF
>TRBJ1-5|.|.|TRBV29-1
TGCAGCGTGGCAGGGGAGATGGATCAGCCCCAGCATTTT
CSVAGEMDQPQHF
>TRBJ2-7|.|.|TRBV28
TGTGCCAGCGCCCGGGACTCAAGCCTTTACGAGCAGTACTTC
CASARDSSLYEQYF
>TRBJ2-3|.|once|TRBV19
TGTGCCAGTAGTATAGTTGGGGATACGCAGTATTTT
CASSIVGDTQYF
>TRBJ2-3|.|.|TRBV7-2
TGTGCCAGCAGCTTTAGACAGCCTACAGATACGCAGTATTTT
CASSFRQPTDTQYF
>TRBJ1-4|.|.|TRBV6-5
TGTGCCAGCAGTTACGATGGATCGAATGAAAAACTGTTTTTT
CASSYDGSNEKLFF
>TRBJ2-2|.|.|TRBV9
TGTGCCAGCAGCGTAGTCGGGAACACCGGGGAGCTGTTTTTT
CASSVVGNTGELFF
>TRBJ2-3|TRBD2|.|TRBV9
TGTGCCAGCAGCCACAATAGTGCGGGAGGACGCACAGATACGCAGTATTTT
CASSHNSAGGRTDTQYF
>TRBJ1-5|.|.|TRBV6-6
TGTGCCAGCAGTTACTCGGGGGGCCCCCAGCTTCAGCCCCAGCATTTT
CASSYSGGPQLQPQHF
>TRBJ1-1|.|.|TRBV7-2
TGTGCCAGCAGCTTATTGGGGGGGGAGTTGACTGAAGCTTTCTTT
CASSLLGGELTEAFF
>TRBJ2-7|.|.|TRBV4-2
TGTGCCAGCAGCCAATACTCCGGGGAAGCCTACGAGCAGTACTTC
CASSQYSGEAYEQYF
>TRBJ1-2|.|few|TRBV1
TGCACCAGCAGCCACCTTGTGGGGGTAGATGGCTACACCTTC
CTSSHLVGVDGYTF
>TRBJ1-1|TRBD1|few|TRBV4-3
TGCGCCAGCAGCCCTTTCCGGGGACAGCTTGTCTTT
CASSPFRGQLVF
>TRBJ2-1|.|.|TRBV7-6
TGTGCCAGCAGCCCTAAAATGGGGGACGAGCAGTTCTTC
CASSPKMGDEQFF
>TRBJ2-5|TRBD2|.|TRBV30
TGTGCCTGGAGTGAGACTAGCCAGACCCAGTACTTC
CAWSETSQTQYF
>TRBJ2-3|.|.|TRBV5-1
TGCGCCAGCAGCCCAGACGGCTCCCTTTATGATACGCAGTATTTT
CASSPDGSLYDTQYF
>TRBJ1-4|.|.|TRBV28
TGTGCCAGCAGCCCCCCCGGGAACAACGAAAAACTGTTTTTT
CASSPPGNNEKLFF
>TRBJ1-2|.|.|TRBV2
TGTGCCAGCAGTGGGGGGGGGCGAATACTCTATGGCTACACCTTC
CASSGGGRILYGYTF
>TRBJ2-5|.|.|TRBV28
TGTGCCAGCACTCCTAGTTGGGGCGGAGAGACCCAGTACTTC
CASTPSWGGETQYF
>TRBJ2-1|.|once|TRBV11-2
TGTGCCAGCAGCTCCCTGGGTAGAGGCAATGAGCAGTTCTTC
CASSSLGRGNEQFF
>TRBJ1-4|TRBD1|.|TRBV6-1
TGTGCCAGCAGTCCGGGACAGGACTATGAAAAACTGTTTTTT
CASSPGQDYEKLFF